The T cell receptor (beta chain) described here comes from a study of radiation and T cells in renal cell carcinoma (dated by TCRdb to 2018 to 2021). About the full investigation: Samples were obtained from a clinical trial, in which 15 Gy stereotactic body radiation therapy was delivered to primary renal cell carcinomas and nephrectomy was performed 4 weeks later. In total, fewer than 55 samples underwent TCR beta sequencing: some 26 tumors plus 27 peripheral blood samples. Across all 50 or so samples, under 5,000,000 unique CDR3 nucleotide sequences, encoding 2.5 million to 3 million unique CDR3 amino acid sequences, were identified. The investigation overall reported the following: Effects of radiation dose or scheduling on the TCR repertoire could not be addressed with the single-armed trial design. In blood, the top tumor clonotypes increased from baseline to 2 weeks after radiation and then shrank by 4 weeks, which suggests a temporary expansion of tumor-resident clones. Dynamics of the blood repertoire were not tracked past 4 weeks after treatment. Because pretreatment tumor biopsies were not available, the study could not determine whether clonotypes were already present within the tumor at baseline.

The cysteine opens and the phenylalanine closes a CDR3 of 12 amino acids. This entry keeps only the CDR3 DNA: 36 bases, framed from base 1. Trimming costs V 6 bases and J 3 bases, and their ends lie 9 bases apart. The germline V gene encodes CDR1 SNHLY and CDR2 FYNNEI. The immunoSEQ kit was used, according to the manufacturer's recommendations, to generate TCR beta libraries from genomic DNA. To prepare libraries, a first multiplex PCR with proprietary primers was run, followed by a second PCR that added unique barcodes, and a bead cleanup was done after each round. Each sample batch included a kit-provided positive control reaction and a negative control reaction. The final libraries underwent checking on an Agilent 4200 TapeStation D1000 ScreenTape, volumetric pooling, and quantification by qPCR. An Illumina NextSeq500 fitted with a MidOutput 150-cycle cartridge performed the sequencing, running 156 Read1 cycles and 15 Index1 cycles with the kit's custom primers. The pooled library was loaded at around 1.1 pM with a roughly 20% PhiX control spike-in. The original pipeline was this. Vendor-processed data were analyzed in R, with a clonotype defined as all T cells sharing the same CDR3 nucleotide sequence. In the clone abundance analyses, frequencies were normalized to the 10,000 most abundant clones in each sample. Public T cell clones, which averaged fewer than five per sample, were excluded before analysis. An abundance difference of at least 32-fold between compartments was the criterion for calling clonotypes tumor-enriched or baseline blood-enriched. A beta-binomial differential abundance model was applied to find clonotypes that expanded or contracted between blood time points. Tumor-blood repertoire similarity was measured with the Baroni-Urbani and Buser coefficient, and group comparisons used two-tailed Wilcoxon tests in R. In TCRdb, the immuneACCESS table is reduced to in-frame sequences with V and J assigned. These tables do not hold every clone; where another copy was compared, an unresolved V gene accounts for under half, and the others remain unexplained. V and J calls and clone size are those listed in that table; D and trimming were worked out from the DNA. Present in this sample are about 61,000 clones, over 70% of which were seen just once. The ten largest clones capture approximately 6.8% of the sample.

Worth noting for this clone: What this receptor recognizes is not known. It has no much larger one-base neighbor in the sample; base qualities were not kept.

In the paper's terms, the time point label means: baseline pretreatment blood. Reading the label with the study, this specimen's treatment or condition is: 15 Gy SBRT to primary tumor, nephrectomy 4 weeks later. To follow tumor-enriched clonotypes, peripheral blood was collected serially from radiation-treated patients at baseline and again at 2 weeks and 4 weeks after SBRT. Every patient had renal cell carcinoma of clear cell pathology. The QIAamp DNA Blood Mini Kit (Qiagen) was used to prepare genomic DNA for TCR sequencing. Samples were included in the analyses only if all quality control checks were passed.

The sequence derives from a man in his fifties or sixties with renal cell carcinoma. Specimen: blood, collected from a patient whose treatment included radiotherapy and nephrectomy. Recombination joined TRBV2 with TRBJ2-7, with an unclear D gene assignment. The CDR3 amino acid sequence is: CASSLNLYEQYF. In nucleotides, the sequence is TGTGCCAGCAGCCTGAACCTCTACGAGCAGTACTTC.